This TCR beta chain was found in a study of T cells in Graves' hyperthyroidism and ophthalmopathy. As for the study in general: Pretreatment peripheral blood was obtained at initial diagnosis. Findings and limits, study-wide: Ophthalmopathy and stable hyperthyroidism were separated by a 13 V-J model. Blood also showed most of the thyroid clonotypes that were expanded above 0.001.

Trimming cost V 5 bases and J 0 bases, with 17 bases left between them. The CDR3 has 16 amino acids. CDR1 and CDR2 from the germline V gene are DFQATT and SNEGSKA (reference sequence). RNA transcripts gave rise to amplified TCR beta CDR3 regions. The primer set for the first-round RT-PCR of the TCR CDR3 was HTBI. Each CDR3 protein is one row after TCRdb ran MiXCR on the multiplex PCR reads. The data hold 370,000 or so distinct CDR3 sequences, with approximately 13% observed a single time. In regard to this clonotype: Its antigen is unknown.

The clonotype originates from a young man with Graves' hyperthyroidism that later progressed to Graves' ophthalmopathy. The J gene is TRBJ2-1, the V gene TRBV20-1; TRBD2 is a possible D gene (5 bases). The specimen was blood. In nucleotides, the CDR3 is TGCAGTGCTGACCCACTAGACTTATACTCCTACAATGAGCAGTTCTTC. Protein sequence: CSADPLDLYSYNEQFF.